The 29 T cell receptor beta chains reported below all come from one sample, sequenced in a study of early T cells in non-severe SARS-CoV-2 infection. In TCRdb, the 5' RACE reads were re-called with MiXCR into one record per CDR3 protein. The sample consists of more than 85,000 distinct CDR3 sequences, less than 15% of them appearing once. What was sequenced was whole blood. The origin of the receptors is an adult who was a healthcare worker with PCR-confirmed SARS-CoV-2 infection or an uninfected control (not recorded which).

This clonotype was seen only a few times. The chain employs TRBV28 and TRBJ2-1; TRBD2 matches at 8 bases. Losses at the gene ends were 5 bases for V and 9 bases for J; bases not matched to a gene: 9. The germline gives CDR1 MDHEN, CDR2 SYDVKM. This CDR3 has 14 residues. The CDR3 DNA reads as TGTGCCAGCAGTCGTCGTTCCCGGGAGGGTGAGCAGTTCTTC. It codes for CASSRRSREGEQFF. Using reference TRBV28 and TRBJ2-1 for the parts outside the CDR3, the full variable domain is DVKVTQSSRYLVKRTGEKVFLECVQDMDHENMFWYRQDPGLGLRLIYFSYDVKMKEKGDIPEGYSVSREKKERFSLILESASTNQTSMYLCASSRRSREGEQFFGPGTRLTVL.

This clonotype was seen a handful of times. The CDR3 spells CASSLVLRGGGETQYF. Written as DNA, the CDR3 is TGTGCCAGCAGCTTAGTTCTCAGGGGTGGGGGAGAGACCCAGTACTTC. The genes are TRBV7-2 and TRBJ2-5, with D perhaps matching TRBD1 (6 bases). The CDR3 extends over 16 amino acids. Germline lookup yields CDR1 SGHTA and CDR2 FQGNSA. Trimming stripped 1 base from V and 4 bases from J, with 16 bases between.

The genes are TRBV29-1 and TRBJ2-1; a weak D match, TRBD2 (5 bases). The germline CDR1 and CDR2 sequences are SQVTM and ANQGSEA. V lost 3 bases and J lost 9, with 15 bases in between. The CDR3 consists of 13 residues. The CDR3 here is CSVDTVSRGEQFF. CDR3 DNA: TGCAGCGTTGATACCGTCTCCCGGGGTGAGCAGTTCTTC.

This chain uses TRBV12-3 or TRBV12-4 with TRBJ1-5, with D tentatively TRBD1 (6 bases). V shed 2 bases and J shed 5 bases, with 13 bases lying between them. The CDR3 totals 15 residues. DNA of the CDR3: TGTGCCAGCAGTTTAAGGGGGGTGGGAGATCAGCCCCAGCATTTT. Translation gives CASSLRGVGDQPQHF.

The chain uses TRBV6-1 and TRBJ2-5; no clear D gene. CDR3 length equals 12 residues. V lost 9 bases, J lost 5 bases, and 13 bases lay in between. From germline, CDR1 is MNHNS and CDR2 SASEGT. CDR3 sequence reads: CASRKSLETQYF. In DNA form, the CDR3 reads TGTGCCAGTCGAAAGTCACTCGAGACCCAGTACTTC.

This clonotype appeared many times. The chain links TRBV11-2 to TRBJ1-6; unclear D gene. The CDR3 sequence is 14 residues long. V dropped 2 bases and J dropped 7 bases, with 9 bases sitting between them. From germline, CDR1 is SGHAT and CDR2 FQNNGV. As DNA, the CDR3 is TGTGCCAGCAGCTTACTACAGATGAATTCACCCCTCCACTTT. Protein sequence: CASSLLQMNSPLHF. Supplemented by reference TRBV11-2 and TRBJ1-6, the full variable domain reads EAGVAQSPRYKIIEKRQSVAFWCNPISGHATLYWYQQILGQGPKLLIQFQNNGVVDDSQLPKDRFSAERLKGVDSTLKIQPAKLEDSAVYLCASSLLQMNSPLHFGNGTRLTVT.

The J gene is TRBJ2-2, the V gene TRBV27; D not resolved. CDR1 and CDR2 from the germline V gene are MNHEY and SMNVEV (reference sequence). This CDR3 region has 14 residues. The ends were cut back, 3 bases at V and 1 base at J, with 6 bases in the middle. CDR3 in DNA: TGTGCCAGCAGTTTGAGCAAGAACACCGGGGAGCTGTTTTTT. It specifies CASSLSKNTGELFF.

This clonotype was counted many times. This sequence joins TRBV29-1 and TRBJ2-1, with unresolved D. From germline, CDR1 is SQVTM and CDR2 ANQGSEA. The CDR3 is 11 amino acids. V was clipped by 7 bases and J by 10 bases, with 14 bases between them. The CDR3 spells CSALSDTEQFF. In DNA, the CDR3 is TGCAGCGCTCTCTCTGACACCGAGCAGTTCTTC.

This clonotype was detected many times. This rearrangement joins TRBV5-1 to TRBJ2-5; 11 bases match TRBD2. CDR1 is SGHRS, CDR2 YFSETQ, per germline. The length of the CDR3 is 15 residues. With V trimmed by 4 bases and J by 5 bases, 7 bases remained unmatched. CDR3 DNA sequence: TGCGCCAGCAGCCCCGGGACTAGCGGTTTGGAGACCCAGTACTTC. Its translation: CASSPGTSGLETQYF.

This clonotype appeared a few times. This chain links TRBV5-5 with TRBJ2-5; the D is unclear. The CDR3 runs 14 residues. CDR1 and CDR2 from the germline V gene are SGHKS and YYEKEE (reference sequence). Trimming removed 0 bases from V and 1 base from J, with 7 bases in between. The CDR3 nucleotides are TGTGCCAGCAGCTTGGTAGGCGCCCAAGAGACCCAGTACTTC. The encoded protein is CASSLVGAQETQYF.

In this sample, this clonotype turned up many times. The chain carries TRBV24-1 and TRBJ2-3, with a weak D call TRBD2 (5 bases). Between the trimmed V and J ends, which lost 4 bases and 1 base, there was a span of 20 bases. Germline CDR1 KGHDR, CDR2 SFDVKD. This CDR3 is 18 amino acids long. The CDR3 loop reads CATSETEPGDGGTDTQYF. CDR3 coding DNA: TGTGCCACCAGTGAGACCGAACCCGGGGATGGTGGCACAGATACGCAGTATTTT.

This clonotype turned up a few times. This sequence joins TRBV11-2 and TRBJ2-5; D is perhaps TRBD2 (5 bases). Germline V CDR1 and CDR2: SGHAT, FQNNGV. The ends were cut back, 5 bases at V and 5 bases at J, with 18 bases in the middle. The CDR3 length is 15 residues. CDR3 loop: CASSPQASILETQYF. CDR3 DNA sequence: TGTGCCAGCAGCCCCCAAGCTAGCATTTTGGAGACCCAGTACTTC.

The table lists this clonotype with a few counts. This chain links TRBV19 with TRBJ1-2; 7 bases fit TRBD1. This CDR3 contains 15 residues. From germline, CDR1 is LNHDA and CDR2 SQIVND (reference sequence). V lost 5 bases, J lost 0 bases, and 6 bases stayed unmatched. The CDR3 here is CASSSRTGPNYGYTF. CDR3 nucleotides: TGTGCCAGTAGTTCCCGGACAGGACCTAACTATGGCTACACCTTC.

The rearrangement links TRBV28 to TRBJ2-3; D is unresolved. The length of the CDR3 is 17 residues. V lost 2 bases to trimming and J lost 2 bases, with 17 bases between them. The germline CDR1 and CDR2 sequences are MDHEN and SYDVKM. The CDR3 coding sequence is TGTGCCAGCAGTTTACTATCCCTGCGCACGGTCACAGATACGCAGTATTTT. Protein product: CASSLLSLRTVTDTQYF. Variable domain in full (rest from reference TRBV28 and TRBJ2-3): DVKVTQSSRYLVKRTGEKVFLECVQDMDHENMFWYRQDPGLGLRLIYFSYDVKMKEKGDIPEGYSVSREKKERFSLILESASTNQTSMYLCASSLLSLRTVTDTQYFGPGTRLTVL.

This clonotype has just a few counts. V and J are TRBV6-2 or TRBV6-3 and TRBJ2-1, with 10 bases fitting TRBD2. The CDR3 is 16 amino acids. J was trimmed by 5 bases and V by 0 bases; bases with no gene match: 4. Germline V gene data show CDR1 as MNHEY and CDR2 as SVGEGT. The CDR3 loop reads CASSYSRTSGHNEQFF. CDR3 DNA sequence: TGTGCCAGCAGTTACTCGAGGACTAGCGGTCACAATGAGCAGTTCTTC.

This clonotype was detected many times. CDR3 in amino acids: CASSPTVGEQFF. CDR3 bases: TGTGCCAGCAGCCCTACTGTAGGTGAGCAGTTCTTC. The chain carries TRBV27 and TRBJ2-1; no clear D. The CDR3 runs to 12 residues. The ends were cut back, 6 bases at V and 9 bases at J, with 12 bases in the middle. CDR1 is MNHEY, CDR2 SMNVEV, per germline (reference sequence).

This clonotype was seen repeatedly, ten times or more. The chain combines TRBV29-1 with TRBJ2-2; a weak D match, TRBD2 (6 bases). Trimming left V 4 bases short and J 10 bases short, with 16 bases between. The CDR3 has 13 amino acids. Germline lookup yields CDR1 SQVTM and CDR2 ANQGSEA. CDR3 sequence (DNA): TGCAGCGTTGTCCTCTCCGGGAGCGTGGAGCTGTTTTTT. This encodes CSVVLSGSVELFF.

Concerning this clonotype itself: A read error may be the cause here, since a much bigger clone is one base away. The chain joins TRBV20-1 to TRBJ2-7, with D maybe TRBD1 (5 bases). Germline CDR1 and CDR2: DFQATT and SNEGSKA (reference sequence). Trimming left V 5 bases short and J 5 bases short, with 16 bases between. The CDR3 runs to 13 residues. CDR3 bases: TGCAGTGCTGCCGACAGTGAATACCACGAGCAGTACTTC. This translates into CSAADSEYHEQYF.

This clonotype has only a few counts. The chain recombines TRBV5-1 with TRBJ2-5, with 7 bases lining up with TRBD2. Trimming removed 5 bases from V and 1 base from J; junction bases left unmatched: 11. The V gene's germline CDR1 is SGHRS and CDR2 YFSETQ. This CDR3 is 16 amino acids long. The DNA of the CDR3 is TGCGCCAGCAGTTTACTAGCGACACACCTCCAAGAGACCCAGTACTTC. Translating it yields CASSLLATHLQETQYF.

Concerning this clonotype itself: At one boundary the junction diverges from the germline segment, which might be a read error. The chain recombines TRBV7-9 with TRBJ2-7; a weak D match, TRBD1 (6 bases). Germline assignment: CDR1 SEHNR and CDR2 FQNEAQ (reference sequence). The CDR3 is 14 amino acids. This CDR3 is CASSLEGVSHEQYF. Here the CDR3 DNA reads TGTGCCAGCAGCTTAGAGGGGGTCTCCCACGAGCAGTACTTC.

This sequence joins TRBV24-1 and TRBJ2-7; possible D gene TRBD1, 5 bases. Deletions cut 4 bases from V and 2 bases from J, with 8 bases between. This CDR3 comprises 13 residues. Germline CDR1 is KGHDR and CDR2 is SFDVKD. CDR3 region: CATSDPDTYEQYF. The CDR3, as DNA: TGTGCCACCAGTGACCCGGACACCTACGAGCAGTACTTC.

This chain links TRBV7-2 with TRBJ1-2; D call uncertain. V lost 1 base to trimming and J lost 1 base, with 10 bases between them. The CDR3 has 15 amino acids. The V gene's germline CDR1 is SGHTA and CDR2 FQGNSA. This chain's CDR3 is CASSLGRSHNYGYTF. The CDR3 DNA follows: TGTGCCAGCAGCTTAGGAAGGTCTCATAACTATGGCTACACCTTC.

This clonotype was seen at least ten times. The rearrangement uses TRBV6-1 and TRBJ1-5; D gene unclear. CDR1 MNHNS and CDR2 SASEGT come from the germline V gene. CDR3 length equals 14 residues. Trimming shortened V by 6 bases and J by 7 bases, and 16 bases separated the two germline ends. The CDR3 DNA reads TGTGCCAGCAGCCGGGATTTAGGAATCCAGCCCCAGCATTTT. It encodes CASSRDLGIQPQHF.

This clonotype was seen a handful of times. The CDR3 is CASSNDRAEAFF. In DNA form, the CDR3 reads TGTGCCAGCAGTAACGACAGGGCTGAAGCTTTCTTT. This chain joins TRBV21-1 and TRBJ1-1; TRBD1 is taken as the D call from the table, unchecked against the DNA. TRBV21-1 is a listed pseudogene. The CDR3 is 12 amino acids.

This clonotype has a count of ten or more. The V call is TRBV4-1, the J call TRBJ2-1, with 9 positions matching TRBD2. The V segment lost 6 bases and the J segment 6 bases; nucleotides outside the gene matches: 9. This CDR3 comprises 15 residues. Per germline, CDR1 MGHRA and CDR2 YSYEKL. CDR3 coding DNA: TGCGCCAGCAGGGAAGGGCTAGCGGGGTCCAATGAGCAGTTCTTC. Translated: CASREGLAGSNEQFF.

This clonotype was observed at least ten times. The rearrangement joins TRBV7-9 to TRBJ2-1, with 14 bases identical to TRBD2. J lost 2 bases, V lost 1 base, and 4 bases had no gene match. Germline CDR1 reads SEHNR; CDR2 reads FQNEAQ (reference sequence). CDR3 size: 18 residues. The CDR3, as DNA: TGTGCCAGCAGCTTAGTGACTAGCGGGAGGGCGACCTACAATGAGCAGTTCTTC. It translates to CASSLVTSGRATYNEQFF. The complete variable domain, with remaining parts taken from reference TRBV7-9 and TRBJ2-1, reads DTGVSQNPRHKITKRGQNVTFRCDPISEHNRLYWYRQTLGQGPEFLTYFQNEAQLEKSRLLSDRFSAERPKGSFSTLEIQRTEQGDSAMYLCASSLVTSGRATYNEQFFGPGTRLTVL.

A few counts support this clonotype. This sequence joins TRBV5-6 and TRBJ2-7; D perhaps matches TRBD1 (6 bases). The germline V and J ends were trimmed by 4 bases and 3 bases, with 20 bases remaining between them. The V gene's germline CDR1 is SGHDT and CDR2 YYEEEE. The CDR3 is 16 amino acids. This CDR3 reads CASSGGSRVDLYEQYF. CDR3 nucleotides: TGTGCCAGCAGCGGGGGCTCTCGGGTGGACCTCTACGAGCAGTACTTC.

This clonotype has only one observation. This may arise from a read error, as a much more abundant clone is one base away. CDR3 in amino acids: CSAREGTSTDTQYF. The CDR3 nucleotides are TGCAGTGCTAGAGAGGGGACAAGCACAGATACGCAGTATTTT. V is TRBV20-1 and J is TRBJ2-3; maybe TRBD1 (6 bases). This CDR3 has 14 amino acids. V was trimmed by 0 bases and J by 0 bases, leaving 7 bases between them. Germline assignment: CDR1 DFQATT and CDR2 SNEGSKA (reference sequence).

This clonotype was detected ten times or more. The chain links TRBV9 to TRBJ2-7; D call uncertain. V gave up 2 bases and J gave up 5 bases, with 11 bases separating them. CDR1 SGDLS and CDR2 YYNGEE come from the germline V gene. This CDR3 contains 13 residues. CDR3 loop: CASSVYGSDEQYF. In nucleotides, the CDR3 is TGTGCCAGCAGCGTTTATGGGTCGGACGAGCAGTACTTC.